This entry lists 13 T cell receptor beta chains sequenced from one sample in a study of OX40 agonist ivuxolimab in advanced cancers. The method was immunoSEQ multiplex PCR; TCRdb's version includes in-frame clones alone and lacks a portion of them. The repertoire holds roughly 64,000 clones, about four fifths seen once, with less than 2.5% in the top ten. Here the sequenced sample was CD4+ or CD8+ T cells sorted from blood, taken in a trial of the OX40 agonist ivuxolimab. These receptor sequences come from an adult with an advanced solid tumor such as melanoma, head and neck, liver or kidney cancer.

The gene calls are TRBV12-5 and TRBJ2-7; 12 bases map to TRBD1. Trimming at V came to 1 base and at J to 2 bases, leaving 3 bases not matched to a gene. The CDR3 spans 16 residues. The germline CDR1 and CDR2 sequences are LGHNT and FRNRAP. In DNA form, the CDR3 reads TGTGCTAGTGGTTTGGGGGACAGGGGGCTAGCCTACGAGCAGTACTTC. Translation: CASGLGDRGLAYEQYF.

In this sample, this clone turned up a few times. The CDR3 sequence is CASSYSGSSDEQYF. CDR3 DNA sequence: TGTGCCAGCAGTTATTCCGGTTCGTCGGACGAGCAGTACTTC. The chain employs TRBV6-1 and TRBJ2-7; no clear D. Germline loops: CDR1 MNHNS, CDR2 SASEGT. Trimming stripped 5 bases from V and 5 bases from J, with 16 bases between. The CDR3 sequence is 14 residues long.

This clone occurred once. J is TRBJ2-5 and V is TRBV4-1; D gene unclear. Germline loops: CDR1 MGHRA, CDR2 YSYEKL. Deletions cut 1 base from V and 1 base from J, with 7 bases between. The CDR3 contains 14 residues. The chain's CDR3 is CASSQGESQETQYF. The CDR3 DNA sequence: TGCGCCAGCAGCCAAGGAGAAAGCCAAGAGACCCAGTACTTC.

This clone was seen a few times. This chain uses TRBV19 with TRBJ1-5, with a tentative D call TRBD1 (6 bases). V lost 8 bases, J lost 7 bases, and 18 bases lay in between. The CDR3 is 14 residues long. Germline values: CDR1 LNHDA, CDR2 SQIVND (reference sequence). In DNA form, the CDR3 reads TGTGCCAGTTCCGAGGGGACACGCGGCCAGCCCCAGCATTTT. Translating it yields CASSEGTRGQPQHF.

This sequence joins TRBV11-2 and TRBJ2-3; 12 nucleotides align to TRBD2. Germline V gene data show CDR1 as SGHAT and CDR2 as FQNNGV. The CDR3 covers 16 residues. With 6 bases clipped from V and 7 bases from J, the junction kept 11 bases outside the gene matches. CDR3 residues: CASRQATSGRLNTQYF. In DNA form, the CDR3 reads TGTGCCAGCAGACAAGCGACTAGCGGGAGACTTAATACGCAGTATTTT.

The CDR3: CASSIGRGRFFGNQPQHF. CDR3 nucleotide sequence: TGTGCCAGTAGTATCGGCAGGGGGCGTTTTTTTGGCAATCAGCCCCAGCATTTT. The chain combines TRBV19 with TRBJ1-5; 8 nucleotides match TRBD1. The CDR3 spans 18 residues. CDR1 and CDR2 from the germline V gene are LNHDA and SQIVND (reference sequence). V shed 3 bases, J shed 2 bases, and the junction held 12 bases outside the gene matches.

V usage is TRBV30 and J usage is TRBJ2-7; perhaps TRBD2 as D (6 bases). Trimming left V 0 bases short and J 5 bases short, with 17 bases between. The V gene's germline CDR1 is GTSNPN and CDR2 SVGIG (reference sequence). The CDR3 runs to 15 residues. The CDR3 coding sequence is TGTGCCTGGAGTGTAAGGGCGGGATTTTCAGACGAGCAGTACTTC. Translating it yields CAWSVRAGFSDEQYF.

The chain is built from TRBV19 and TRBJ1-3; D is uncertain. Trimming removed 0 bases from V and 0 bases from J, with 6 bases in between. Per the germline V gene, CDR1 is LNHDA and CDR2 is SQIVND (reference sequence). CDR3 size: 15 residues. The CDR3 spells CASSIDSRSGNTIYF. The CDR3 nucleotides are TGTGCCAGTAGTATAGACAGCCGCTCTGGAAACACCATATATTTT.

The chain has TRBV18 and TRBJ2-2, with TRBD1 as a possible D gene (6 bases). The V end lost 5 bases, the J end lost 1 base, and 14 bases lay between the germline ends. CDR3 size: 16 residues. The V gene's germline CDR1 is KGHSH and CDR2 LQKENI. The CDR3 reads CASSWLGHENTGELFF. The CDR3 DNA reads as TGTGCCAGCTCATGGTTGGGACATGAGAACACCGGGGAGCTGTTTTTT.

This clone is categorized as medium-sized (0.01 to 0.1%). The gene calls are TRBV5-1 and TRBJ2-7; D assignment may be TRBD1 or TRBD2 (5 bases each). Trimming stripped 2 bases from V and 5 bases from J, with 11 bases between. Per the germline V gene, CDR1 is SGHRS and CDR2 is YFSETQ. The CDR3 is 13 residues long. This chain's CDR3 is CASSLTGTNEQYF. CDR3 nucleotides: TGCGCCAGCAGCTTAACCGGGACGAACGAGCAGTACTTC.

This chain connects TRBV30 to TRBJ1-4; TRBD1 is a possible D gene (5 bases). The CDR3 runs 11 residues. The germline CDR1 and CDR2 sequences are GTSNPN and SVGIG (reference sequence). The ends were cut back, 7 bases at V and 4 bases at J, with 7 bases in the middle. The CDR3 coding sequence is TGTGCCTTGACAGTTAATGAAAAACTGTTTTTT. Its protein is CALTVNEKLFF.

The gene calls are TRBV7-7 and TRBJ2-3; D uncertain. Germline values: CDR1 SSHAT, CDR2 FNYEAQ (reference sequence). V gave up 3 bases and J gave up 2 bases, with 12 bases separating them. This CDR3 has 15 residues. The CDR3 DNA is TGTGCCAGCAGCTTGGGCCGGGCCCTCACAGATACGCAGTATTTT. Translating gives CASSLGRALTDTQYF.

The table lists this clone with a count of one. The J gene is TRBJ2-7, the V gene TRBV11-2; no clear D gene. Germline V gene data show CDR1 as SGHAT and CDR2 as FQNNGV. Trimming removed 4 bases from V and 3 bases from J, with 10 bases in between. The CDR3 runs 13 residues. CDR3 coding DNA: TGTGCCAGCAGCTCAACCCTAGACTACGAGCAGTACTTC. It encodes CASSSTLDYEQYF. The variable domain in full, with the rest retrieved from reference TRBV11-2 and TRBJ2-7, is EAGVAQSPRYKIIEKRQSVAFWCNPISGHATLYWYQQILGQGPKLLIQFQNNGVVDDSQLPKDRFSAERLKGVDSTLKIQPAKLEDSAVYLCASSSTLDYEQYFGPGTRLTVT.